The rows below give T cell receptor beta chains drawn from one sample of a study of blood T cell repertoires in COVID-19. The repertoire was sequenced with immunoSEQ multiplex PCR; TCRdb's copy has only in-frame clones and lacks some. The table has roughly 120,000 clones, about 70% seen once. Sequencing input: peripheral blood. The receptors here all came from an elderly man with COVID-19, enrolled during active disease. Each CDR3 is given with its conserved first and last residue. The order of the fields is D gene, J gene, V gene, CDR3 protein. A D gene is named only where the DNA matches it firmly.

D: -; J: TRBJ1-5; V: TRBV2; CDR3: CASSPARGNQPQHF
D: TRBD2; J: TRBJ2-7; V: TRBV11-2; CDR3: CASSVTGTSAYEQYF
D: TRBD1; J: TRBJ1-5; V: TRBV19; CDR3: CASTPPGQGPFYSNQPQHF
D: TRBD1; J: TRBJ1-1; V: TRBV25-1; CDR3: CASSHGTGYEAFF
D: -; J: TRBJ1-3; V: TRBV2; CDR3: CASSEQGTTGNTIYF
D: -; J: TRBJ1-6; V: TRBV5-1; CDR3: CASSVQDSIISPLHF
D: TRBD2; J: TRBJ2-2; V: TRBV10-3; CDR3: CAISPLAGGNTGELFF
D: -; J: TRBJ1-2; V: TRBV29-1; CDR3: CSVEARGWSYGYTF
D: TRBD1; J: TRBJ2-7; V: TRBV3-1/TRBV3-2; CDR3: CASSQDGLGQGNFYEQYF
D: -; J: TRBJ2-2; V: TRBV27; CDR3: CASSYLRWGDTGELFF
D: -; J: TRBJ2-1; V: TRBV7-3; CDR3: CASSLSTPASLNEQFF
D: -; J: TRBJ1-2; V: TRBV16; CDR3: CASSRLNYGYTF
D: TRBD1; J: TRBJ2-7; V: TRBV19; CDR3: CASRDSGGAGYEQYF
D: -; J: TRBJ1-1; V: TRBV5-1; CDR3: CASSFGGDGAFF
D: -; J: TRBJ2-5; V: TRBV3-1/TRBV3-2; CDR3: CASSQGQALQETQYF
D: -; J: TRBJ2-1; V: TRBV24-1; CDR3: CATSDSGYNEQFF